The 27 T cell receptor beta chains reported below all come from one sample, sequenced in a study of T cell repertoires in cytomegalovirus infection. These receptors are not linked to any known antigen. Each CDR3 protein is one row after TCRdb ran MiXCR on the reads. This table holds hundreds of thousands of distinct CDR3 sequences, 30% to 35% found once. This specimen was cultured CD8+ T cells from PBMCs, taken from culture after CMV antigen stimulation. These receptors originate from a human donor in good health (CMV status not recorded). Some clones in this sample may be carry-over from other donors' samples.

This clonotype showed up just a few times. The V and J genes are TRBV4-3 and TRBJ2-1; the D gene is possibly TRBD2 (5 bases). In germline, CDR1 is LGHNA, CDR2 YSLEER. Trimming left V 1 base short and J 14 bases short, with 15 bases between. The CDR3 is 13 residues long. The CDR3 loop is CASSQGQARVKFF. CDR3 bases: TGCGCCAGCAGCCAAGGCCAGGCGAGGGTTAAGTTCTTC.

The chain recombines TRBV5-3 with TRBJ1-2; D may be TRBD1 (5 bases). TRBV5-3 is annotated as an ORF whose role is uncertain. The CDR3 length is 15 residues. V shed 8 bases and J shed 4 bases, with 21 bases lying between them. Here the CDR3 reads CASGVRDGDIYGYTF. The CDR3 nucleotides are TGTGCCAGCGGGGTCCGGGACGGAGACATCTATGGCTACACCTTC.

This sequence joins TRBV19 and TRBJ2-3, with 10 bases matching TRBD1. The CDR3 consists of 15 residues. The J segment lost 2 bases and the V segment lost 6 bases, leaving 5 bases of the junction unmatched. CDR1 LNHDA and CDR2 SQIVND come from the germline V gene (reference sequence). CDR3: CASSGQGDYTDTQYF. The CDR3 DNA follows: TGTGCCAGTAGCGGACAGGGGGATTACACAGATACGCAGTATTTT.

This clonotype was seen at least ten times. This chain connects TRBV24-1 to TRBJ2-1; the D gene is possibly TRBD2 (5 bases). CDR1 is KGHDR and CDR2 is SFDVKD in the germline V gene. The CDR3 is made up of 13 amino acids. Trimming took off 0 bases at V and 10 bases at J, with 9 bases between the two ends. The CDR3 spells CATSDLEGWEQFF. Here the CDR3 DNA reads TGTGCCACCAGTGATTTGGAGGGTTGGGAGCAGTTCTTC.

The chain uses TRBV10-2 and TRBJ1-5; 9 nucleotides align to TRBD1. CDR1 and CDR2 (germline): WSHSY, SAAADI. This CDR3 is 15 amino acids long. The ends lost 3 bases at V and 7 bases at J; junction bases unmatched: 7. The CDR3 loop is CASSEGGQGRQPQHF. The CDR3 DNA follows: TGCGCCAGCAGTGAAGGGGGACAGGGCCGGCAGCCCCAGCATTTT.

J is TRBJ1-5 and V is TRBV19; 12 bases are shared with TRBD1. V dropped 5 bases and J dropped 4; count of bases not matched to a gene: 9. CDR3 size: 17 residues. Germline V gene lookup returns CDR1 LNHDA and CDR2 SQIVND (reference sequence). In nucleotides, the CDR3 is TGTGCCAGTAGTCCGGAAGGGACAGGGGGCCGAAATCAGCCCCAGCATTTT. Protein sequence: CASSPEGTGGRNQPQHF.

The rearrangement joins TRBV7-6 to TRBJ2-2; unclear D gene. V lost 5 bases, J lost 4 bases, and 17 bases lay in between. CDR3 length: 16 amino acids. CDR1 is SGHVS, CDR2 FNYEAQ, per germline. The CDR3 sequence is CASSPFLNPGTGELFF. The CDR3 coding sequence is TGTGCCAGCAGCCCCTTTCTGAACCCTGGCACCGGGGAGCTGTTTTTT. The whole variable domain, remainder taken from reference TRBV7-6 and TRBJ2-2, is GAGVSQSPRYKVTKRGQDVALRCDPISGHVSLYWYRQALGQGPEFLTYFNYEAQQDKSGLPNDRFSAERPEGSISTLTIQRTEQRDSAMYRCASSPFLNPGTGELFFGEGSRLTVL.

This clonotype occurred once. The rearrangement links TRBV29-1 to TRBJ2-1, with a possible D match to TRBD2 (6 bases). Germline CDR1 and CDR2: SQVTM and ANQGSEA. The CDR3 is made up of 17 amino acids. The V end lost 0 bases, the J end lost 3 bases, and 18 bases lay between the germline ends. The CDR3 region is CSVEDRGSSGLYNEQFF. CDR3 sequence (DNA): TGCAGCGTTGAAGATCGGGGGTCCAGCGGTCTCTACAATGAGCAGTTCTTC.

The rearrangement uses TRBV29-1 and TRBJ1-4, with 7 bases matching TRBD1. The germline V gene has CDR1 SQVTM and CDR2 ANQGSEA. The V gene end was trimmed by 2 bases and the J gene end by 10 bases; junction bases not matched to a gene: 13. This CDR3 is built from 15 residues. DNA of the CDR3: TGCAGCGTTGAACAGGAGAGACAGGGATCCGGAAAACTGTTTTTT. This sequence encodes CSVEQERQGSGKLFF.

This clonotype was counted a few times. This sequence joins TRBV6-1 and TRBJ2-7, with TRBD1 as a possible D gene (6 bases). Germline CDR1 MNHNS, CDR2 SASEGT. The CDR3 consists of 13 residues. V lost 2 bases, J lost 3 bases, and 8 bases lay in between. DNA for the CDR3: TGTGCCAGCAGTGAACAGGGGATCTACGAGCAGTACGTC. Amino acids: CASSEQGIYEQYV.

This clonotype came up a few times. The chain couples TRBV29-1 to TRBJ2-4, with D possibly matching TRBD2 (6 bases). Germline V gene data show CDR1 as SQVTM and CDR2 as ANQGSEA. CDR3 length: 15 amino acids. Trimming stripped 2 bases from V and 0 bases from J, with 11 bases between. The CDR3 spells CSVEMGGLAKNIQYF. For the CDR3, the DNA is TGCAGCGTTGAAATGGGGGGACTAGCCAAAAACATTCAGTACTTC.

This clonotype has a handful of counts. The chain uses TRBV27 and TRBJ2-1, with TRBD2 matching 7 bases. In germline, CDR1 is MNHEY, CDR2 SMNVEV (reference sequence). This CDR3 comprises 13 residues. V was pared by 11 bases and J by 7 bases, with 11 bases of the junction left unmatched. The CDR3 DNA is TGTGCCGGGGGGGGGTCAGTGGGGAATGAGCAGTTCTTC. It specifies CAGGGSVGNEQFF.

The table lists this clonotype with a few counts. The chain combines TRBV13 with TRBJ2-1; 8 bases line up with TRBD2. This CDR3 is built from 16 residues. V trimming: 4 bases; J trimming: 7 bases; junction bases outside the gene matches: 12. Per germline, CDR1 PRHDT and CDR2 FYEKMQ (reference sequence). This CDR3 is CASSSAGGAKKNEQFF. DNA of the CDR3: TGTGCCAGCAGCTCTGCCGGGGGGGCCAAGAAAAATGAGCAGTTCTTC.

This clonotype was detected many times. This sequence joins TRBV7-8 and TRBJ2-7; 7 positions match TRBD1. CDR1 and CDR2 from the germline V gene are SGHVS and FQNEAQ. Germline trimming cut 3 bases from V and 7 bases from J; bases unmatched to any gene: 9. The CDR3 is made up of 14 amino acids. The CDR3 DNA reads TGTGCCAGCAGCTTGCGCGACAGGGCGGATGAGCAGTACTTC. Encoded protein: CASSLRDRADEQYF.

This clonotype was seen a single time. The genes are TRBV14 and TRBJ1-1; TRBD1 is a possible D gene (6 bases). The CDR3 totals 17 residues. The germline V gene encodes CDR1 SGHDN and CDR2 FVKESK. Trimming shortened V by 0 bases and J by 1 base, and 15 bases separated the two germline ends. The CDR3 protein is CASSQEQGKGRNTEAFF. The CDR3 nucleotides read TGTGCCAGCAGCCAAGAACAGGGAAAGGGTCGGAACACTGAAGCTTTCTTT.

Of note for this clonotype: A much larger clone sits a single nucleotide away, making a read error possible. V usage is TRBV7-9 and J usage is TRBJ2-1; 8 bases line up with TRBD2. The CDR3 runs to 18 residues. The germline gives CDR1 SEHNR, CDR2 FQNEAQ (reference sequence). This CDR3 reads CVSSLVPTSAESYNEQFF. The CDR3 DNA reads TGTGTCAGCAGCTTAGTTCCGACTAGCGCTGAGTCCTACAATGAGCAGTTCTTC.

This clonotype was detected only a few times. The chain couples TRBV6-5 to TRBJ2-2; a weak D match, TRBD1 (5 bases). Germline lookup yields CDR1 MNHEY and CDR2 SVGAGI. V dropped 6 bases and J dropped 6 bases, with 11 bases sitting between them. The CDR3 has 13 amino acids. The DNA for the CDR3 is TGTGCCAGCAGCTCAGGGTGGCCCGGGGAGCTGTTTTTT. This sequence encodes CASSSGWPGELFF.

This clonotype was observed a few times. Here the CDR3 DNA reads TGCGCCAGCAGCCCAAATCCGGCTGGGGGCTACTATGGCTACACCTTC. Translation gives CASSPNPAGGYYGYTF. This chain links TRBV4-1 with TRBJ1-2; possibly TRBD1 for D (6 bases). Germline V lookup: CDR1 MGHRA, CDR2 YSYEKL. The length of the CDR3 is 16 residues. Trimming cost V 4 bases and J 3 bases, with 18 bases left between them.

In this sample, this clonotype turned up a few times. The chain employs TRBV6-1 and TRBJ2-3; a possible D gene is TRBD2 (6 bases). V shed 4 bases and J shed 2 bases, with 10 bases lying between them. Germline CDR1 is MNHNS and CDR2 is SASEGT. This CDR3 spans 14 amino acids. CDR3 DNA: TGTGCCAGCAGTGGACTAGGGGCCACAGATACGCAGTATTTT. Translating gives CASSGLGATDTQYF.

This chain connects TRBV5-1 to TRBJ2-2, with D unclear. Germline CDR1 is SGHRS and CDR2 is YFSETQ. The CDR3 spans 16 residues. V was trimmed by 1 base and J by 0 bases, leaving 10 bases between them. The CDR3 DNA reads TGCGCCAGCAGCTTGCCCTCGCAGGCGAACACCGGGGAGCTGTTTTTT. Protein: CASSLPSQANTGELFF.

A remark on this clonotype: This could be a read error, since a much larger clone is one nucleotide away. The chain employs TRBV7-8 and TRBJ2-3; 8 positions match TRBD2. The germline V gene encodes CDR1 SGHVS and CDR2 FQNEAQ. This CDR3 comprises 14 residues. The CDR3 here is CTSSLAPSGDTQYF. DNA of the CDR3: TGTACCAGCAGCTTAGCGCCTAGCGGGGATACGCAGTATTTT.

The chain has TRBV6-5 and TRBJ2-5; D call uncertain. The germline V and J ends were trimmed by 6 bases and 2 bases, with 13 bases remaining between them. Germline assignment: CDR1 MNHEY and CDR2 SVGAGI. This CDR3 has 14 residues. This CDR3 is CASSPRNLQETQYF. The DNA for the CDR3 is TGTGCCAGCAGCCCCCGGAATTTACAAGAGACCCAGTACTTC.

The chain is built from TRBV12-3 or TRBV12-4 and TRBJ2-5, with TRBD2 matching 12 bases. Trimming took 5 bases from V and 2 from J; bases not matched to a gene: 12. The CDR3 has 18 amino acids. The CDR3 spells CASSPAPLLAGGQETQYF. DNA of the CDR3: TGTGCCAGCAGTCCAGCCCCTCTACTAGCGGGGGGACAAGAGACCCAGTACTTC.

The chain carries TRBV10-3 and TRBJ1-1; D might be TRBD1 (5 bases). The V end was cut by 6 bases, the J end by 1 base, with 18 bases between. CDR1 is ENHRY and CDR2 is SYGVKD in the germline V gene. The CDR3 length is 16 residues. CDR3 bases: TGTGCCATCAGAAACTGGGACGTTACGAAGAACACTGAAGCTTTCTTT. Residues: CAIRNWDVTKNTEAFF.

The chain couples TRBV27 to TRBJ2-2; D may match TRBD1 or TRBD2 (5 bases each). The V and J ends lost 6 bases and 0 bases respectively, with 11 bases between them. The CDR3 is made up of 15 amino acids. Per the germline V gene, CDR1 is MNHEY and CDR2 is SMNVEV (reference sequence). CDR3 protein: CASRGTATNTGELFF. The CDR3 coding sequence is TGTGCCAGCAGGGGGACGGCGACGAACACCGGGGAGCTGTTTTTT.

This chain connects TRBV19 to TRBJ2-7, with D unresolved. This CDR3 region has 14 residues. V lost 5 bases to trimming and J lost 0 bases, with 11 bases between them. Germline CDR1 is LNHDA and CDR2 is SQIVND (reference sequence). CDR3 protein: CASSPRSGSYEQYF. CDR3 bases: TGTGCCAGTAGTCCCCGGTCCGGCTCCTACGAGCAGTACTTC.

This clonotype was counted many times. The V call is TRBV15, the J call TRBJ1-1; TRBD1 is a possible D gene (6 bases). CDR1 and CDR2 (germline): LNHNV, YYDKDF (reference sequence). This CDR3 spans 16 amino acids. With 4 bases removed from V and 1 base from J, the gap between germline ends came to 16 bases. The CDR3 nucleotides are TGTGCCACCAGCAAAGAAGGATACAGGGCGAACACTGAAGCTTTCTTT. This gives the protein CATSKEGYRANTEAFF.